These 20 T cell receptor beta chains originate from one sample sequenced in a study of T-cell memory formation after mild COVID-19. MiXCR was run by TCRdb on the 5' RACE reads, yielding one entry per CDR3 protein. The table includes tens of thousands of distinct CDR3 sequences, around 30% detected once. Material: PBMCs or a T cell subset sorted from them (not recorded which). These TCRs come from a man between 18 and 29 years old who had mild COVID-19 (a few samples of this study predate the infection). Cell type and time point are not known.

The gene calls are TRBV7-6 and TRBJ2-1, with D perhaps TRBD1 or TRBD2 (6 bases each). The germline V gene has CDR1 SGHVS and CDR2 FNYEAQ. This CDR3 is built from 16 residues. Trimming took off 3 bases at V and 0 bases at J, with 12 bases between the two ends. CDR3 residues: CASSFGGGSSYNEQFF. Here the CDR3 DNA reads TGTGCCAGCAGCTTTGGAGGGGGGAGCTCCTACAATGAGCAGTTCTTC.

This clonotype was detected a few times. The CDR3 bases are TGTGCCAGCAGCTTTCCTATGGCGGGGGAATCATTGGATGAGCAGTTCTTC. As protein: CASSFPMAGESLDEQFF. The chain uses TRBV7-2 and TRBJ2-1, with 7 bases aligning to TRBD2. The V and J ends lost 3 bases and 8 bases, in that order; junction bases with no gene match: 16. Looked up from germline, CDR1 is SGHTA and CDR2 is FQGNSA. The CDR3 is 17 residues long.

This chain links TRBV7-9 with TRBJ2-7; D perhaps matches TRBD2 (6 bases). The CDR3 runs 14 residues. V was trimmed by 1 base and J by 6 bases, leaving 13 bases between them. The germline V gene has CDR1 SEHNR and CDR2 FQNEAQ (reference sequence). The CDR3 DNA sequence: TGTGCCAGCAGCTTAGGAGGGCGGGGAGGCGAGCAGTACGTC. It encodes CASSLGGRGGEQYV.

V gene TRBV6-2 or TRBV6-3 combines with J gene TRBJ2-1, with D maybe TRBD2 (5 bases). V was cut by 5 bases and J by 10 bases, with 15 bases left in between. Germline CDR1 reads MNHEY; CDR2 reads SVGEGT. The CDR3 contains 13 residues. CDR3 DNA: TGTGCCAGCAGTACGGGCCGAGGGTACGAGCAGTTCTTC. This sequence encodes CASSTGRGYEQFF.

This clonotype occurred a few times. The V and J genes are TRBV6-5 and TRBJ2-5; D gene unclear. Germline V gene lookup returns CDR1 MNHEY and CDR2 SVGAGI. This CDR3 comprises 13 residues. The germline V and J ends were trimmed by 4 bases and 7 bases, with 13 bases remaining between them. The CDR3 loop is CASSFGQSGTQYF. The CDR3 bases are TGTGCCAGCAGTTTCGGGCAGTCTGGGACCCAGTACTTC.

The V call is TRBV4-3, the J call TRBJ1-3; 7 bases agree with TRBD1. Germline CDR1 reads LGHNA; CDR2 reads YSLEER. The CDR3 loop spans 17 amino acids. The ends lost 4 bases at V and 4 bases at J; junction bases unmatched: 13. The CDR3 DNA follows: TGCGCCAGCAGCCGCCCGAAGGGCGACAGGGACGGAAACACCATATATTTT. It translates to CASSRPKGDRDGNTIYF.

This clonotype was counted between two and nine times. This chain uses TRBV10-3 with TRBJ2-2, with 7 bases aligning to TRBD1. From germline, CDR1 is ENHRY and CDR2 SYGVKD. Germline trimming cut 5 bases from V and 6 bases from J; bases unmatched to any gene: 3. The CDR3 has 13 residues. The CDR3 loop is CAISTTGAGELFF. The CDR3 bases are TGTGCCATCAGTACTACAGGGGCCGGGGAGCTGTTTTTT.

This clonotype was seen a few times. The chain links TRBV7-9 to TRBJ1-3; tentative D call: TRBD1 (6 bases). The CDR3 is made up of 14 amino acids. The V and J ends lost 6 bases and 4 bases respectively, with 13 bases between them. Germline V gene sequence: CDR1 SEHNR, CDR2 FQNEAQ (reference sequence). CDR3 in amino acids: CASRLPGAGNTIYF. The CDR3 DNA reads TGTGCCAGCAGACTCCCAGGGGCCGGAAACACCATATATTTT.

The table lists this clonotype with a few counts. This rearrangement joins TRBV6-2 or TRBV6-3 to TRBJ1-1; TRBD1 matches at 9 bases. The V gene end was trimmed by 8 bases and the J gene end by 5 bases; junction bases not matched to a gene: 6. Looked up from germline, CDR1 is MNHEY and CDR2 is SVGEGT. The CDR3 contains 13 residues. The CDR3 spells CASGQGPWTEAFF. DNA for the CDR3: TGTGCCAGCGGACAGGGGCCGTGGACTGAAGCTTTCTTT.

This clonotype was detected only a few times. The rearrangement uses TRBV7-9 and TRBJ2-1; perhaps TRBD1 as D (5 bases). The germline V gene encodes CDR1 SEHNR and CDR2 FQNEAQ (reference sequence). The CDR3 sequence is 13 residues long. The V end was cut by 5 bases, the J end by 1 base, with 6 bases between. In nucleotides, the CDR3 is TGTGCCAGCAGCGACAGTTCCTACAATGAGCAGTTCTTC. It yields the protein CASSDSSYNEQFF.

The chain joins TRBV28 to TRBJ1-2; 8 bases align to TRBD1. Germline V gives CDR1 MDHEN, CDR2 SYDVKM. The CDR3 covers 14 residues. V lost 1 base and J lost 7; bases outside the gene matches: 5. CDR3 in amino acids: CASSLSAGGFGYTF. In DNA, the CDR3 is TGTGCCAGCAGTTTATCGGCAGGGGGCTTTGGCTACACCTTC.

J is TRBJ2-1 and V is TRBV7-9, with TRBD1 as a possible D gene (5 bases). The V end lost 1 base, the J end lost 7 bases, and 8 bases lay between the germline ends. The CDR3 length is 13 residues. In germline, CDR1 is SEHNR, CDR2 FQNEAQ (reference sequence). The CDR3 protein is CASSLGGWNEQFF. The CDR3, as DNA: TGTGCCAGCAGCTTAGGGGGCTGGAATGAGCAGTTCTTC.

The gene calls are TRBV4-2 and TRBJ2-2; D possibly matches TRBD1 or TRBD2 (6 bases each). CDR1 LGHNA and CDR2 YNFKEQ come from the germline V gene. The ends were cut back, 6 bases at V and 4 bases at J, with 15 bases in the middle. CDR3 length equals 15 residues. The CDR3 sequence: CASRPVGGPTGELFF. The CDR3 DNA reads TGTGCCAGCAGACCTGTAGGGGGGCCCACCGGGGAGCTGTTTTTT.

This clonotype was detected many times. V is TRBV29-1 and J is TRBJ2-3, with D tentatively TRBD2 (6 bases). This CDR3 region has 15 residues. Germline V CDR1 and CDR2: SQVTM, ANQGSEA. V dropped 0 bases and J dropped 4 bases, with 14 bases sitting between them. CDR3 coding DNA: TGCAGCGTTGAAGACCTGGGCGGGGCGCCAGATACGCAGTATTTT. It specifies CSVEDLGGAPDTQYF.

This chain uses TRBV4-3 with TRBJ2-3; TRBD2 aligns across 7 bases. This CDR3 has 14 amino acids. J gave up 1 base and V 3 bases, and 1 base lay outside the gene matches. Germline V lookup: CDR1 LGHNA, CDR2 YSLEER. CDR3 bases: TGCGCCAGCAGCCACGCGGGGGGCACAGATACGCAGTATTTT. Translated, it gives CASSHAGGTDTQYF.

The chain employs TRBV7-9 and TRBJ1-2, with TRBD1 as a possible D gene (6 bases). V shed 7 bases and J shed 6 bases, with 15 bases lying between them. This CDR3 is built from 13 residues. The germline V gene has CDR1 SEHNR and CDR2 FQNEAQ (reference sequence). The CDR3 sequence: CASTRKSGDGYTF. CDR3 nucleotides: TGTGCCAGCACCCGCAAATCAGGGGATGGCTACACCTTC.

The CDR3: CASSYGRGVTGELFF. DNA of the CDR3: TGTGCCAGCAGTTACGGGCGGGGGGTCACCGGGGAGCTGTTTTTT. V usage is TRBV6-6 and J usage is TRBJ2-2, with 8 bases aligning to TRBD2. CDR3 length equals 15 residues. Germline trimming cut 2 bases from V and 4 bases from J; bases unmatched to any gene: 3. Germline assignment: CDR1 MNHNY and CDR2 SVGAGI (reference sequence).

This clonotype was observed a handful of times. The chain links TRBV19 to TRBJ2-1; TRBD2 might be the D (6 bases). V lost 7 bases to trimming and J lost 8 bases, with 18 bases between them. Germline V CDR1 and CDR2: LNHDA, SQIVND (reference sequence). This CDR3 comprises 14 residues. This CDR3 is CASTKSFGGDEQFF. The CDR3 region has the DNA TGTGCCAGTACAAAATCCTTCGGGGGAGATGAGCAGTTCTTC.

Remarks on this clonotype: One junction end does not reproduce the germline sequence, and a read error may be involved. This chain links TRBV4-3 with TRBJ2-3; 7 bases agree with TRBD2. CDR1 and CDR2 (germline): LGHNA, YSLEER. This CDR3 spans 16 amino acids. For the CDR3, the DNA is TGCGCCAGCAGCCAAGATCCAGCGGGGATCACAGATCCGCAGTATTTT. Amino acid sequence: CASSQDPAGITDPQYF.

This CDR3 is CASSSFAESNRYGYTF. CDR3 DNA sequence: TGTGCCAGCAGCTCCTTCGCTGAGTCTAATAGATATGGCTACACCTTC. The chain links TRBV5-5 to TRBJ1-2; D is unclear. V lost 3 bases to trimming and J lost 5 bases, with 20 bases between them. CDR3 length: 16 amino acids. Germline V gene data show CDR1 as SGHKS and CDR2 as YYEKEE (reference sequence).